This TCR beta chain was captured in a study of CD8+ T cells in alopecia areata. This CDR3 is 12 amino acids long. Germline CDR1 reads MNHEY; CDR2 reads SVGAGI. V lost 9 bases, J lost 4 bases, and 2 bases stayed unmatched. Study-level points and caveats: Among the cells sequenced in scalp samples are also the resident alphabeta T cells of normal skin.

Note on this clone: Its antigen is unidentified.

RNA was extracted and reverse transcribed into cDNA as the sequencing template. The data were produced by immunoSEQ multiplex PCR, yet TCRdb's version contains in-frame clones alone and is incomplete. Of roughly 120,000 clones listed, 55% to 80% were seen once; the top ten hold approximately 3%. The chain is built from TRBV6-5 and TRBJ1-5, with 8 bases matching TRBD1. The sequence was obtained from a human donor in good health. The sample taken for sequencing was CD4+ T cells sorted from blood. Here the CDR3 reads CASRQGNQPQHF. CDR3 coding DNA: TGTGCCAGTCGACAGGGGAATCAGCCCCAGCATTTT.